The present entry profiles one T cell receptor (beta chain) with its context. This CDR3 is 13 amino acids long. J was trimmed by 0 bases and V by 9 bases; bases with no gene match: 3. Germline V CDR1 and CDR2: SGHKS, YYEKEE (reference sequence). Using immunoSEQ multiplex PCR, the repertoire was profiled, and TCRdb retains in-frame clones only, with some absent. The repertoire has 20,000 to 25,000 clones, roughly 90% of them found once; the top ten carry under 30%. These data belong to a study of preoperative IRX-2 immunotherapy in early breast cancer. Treatment meaning: preoperative locoregional IRX-2 cytokine immunotherapy. Preoperative locoregional IRX-2 cytokine immunotherapy was tested in the phase Ib source study.

The TCR sequence derives from a human donor with breast cancer. The J gene is TRBJ2-3, the V gene TRBV5-5, with TRBD1 matching 8 bases. The sequenced sample was tumor tissue, obtained after IRX-2 immunotherapy. This chain's CDR3 is CATRTGSTDTQYF. CDR3 DNA: TGTGCCACCCGGACAGGGAGCACAGATACGCAGTATTTT.